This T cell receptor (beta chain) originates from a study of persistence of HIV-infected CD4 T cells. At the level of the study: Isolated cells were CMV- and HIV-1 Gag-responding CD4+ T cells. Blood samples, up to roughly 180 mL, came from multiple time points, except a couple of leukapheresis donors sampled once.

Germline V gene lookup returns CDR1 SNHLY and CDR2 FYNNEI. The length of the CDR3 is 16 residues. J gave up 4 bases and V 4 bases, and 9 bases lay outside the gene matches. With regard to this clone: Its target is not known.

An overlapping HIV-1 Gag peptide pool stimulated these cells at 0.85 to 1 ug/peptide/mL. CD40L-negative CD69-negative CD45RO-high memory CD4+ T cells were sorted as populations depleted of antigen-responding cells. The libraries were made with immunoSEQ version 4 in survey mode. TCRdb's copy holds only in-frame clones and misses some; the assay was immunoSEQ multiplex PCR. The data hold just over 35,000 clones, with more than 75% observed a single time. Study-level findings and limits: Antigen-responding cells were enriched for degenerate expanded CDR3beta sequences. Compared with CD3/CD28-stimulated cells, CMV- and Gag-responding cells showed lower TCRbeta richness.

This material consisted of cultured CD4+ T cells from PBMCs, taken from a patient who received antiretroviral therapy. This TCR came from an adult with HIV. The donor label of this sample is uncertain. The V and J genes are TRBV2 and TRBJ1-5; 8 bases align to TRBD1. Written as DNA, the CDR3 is TGTGCCAGCAGTGCGTCAGGGGGCCGCTTAAATCAGCCCCAGCATTTT. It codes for CASSASGGRLNQPQHF.